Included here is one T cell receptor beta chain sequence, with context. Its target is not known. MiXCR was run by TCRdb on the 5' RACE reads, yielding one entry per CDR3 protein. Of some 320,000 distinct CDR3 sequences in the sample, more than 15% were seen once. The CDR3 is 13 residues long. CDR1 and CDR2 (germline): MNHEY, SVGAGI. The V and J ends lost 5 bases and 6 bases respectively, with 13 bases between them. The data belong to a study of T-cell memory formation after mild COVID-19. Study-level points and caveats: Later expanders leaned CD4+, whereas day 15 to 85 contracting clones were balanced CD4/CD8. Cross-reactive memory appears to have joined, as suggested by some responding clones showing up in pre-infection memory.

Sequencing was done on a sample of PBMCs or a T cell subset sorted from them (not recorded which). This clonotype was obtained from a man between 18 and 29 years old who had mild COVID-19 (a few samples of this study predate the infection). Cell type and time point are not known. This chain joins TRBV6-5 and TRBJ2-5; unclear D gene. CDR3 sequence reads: CASSTDDHQTQYF. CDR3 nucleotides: TGTGCCAGCAGTACCGACGACCACCAGACCCAGTACTTC.